The entry below gives a single T cell receptor (beta chain) sequence along with its context. This clone was seen only once. No cognate antigen has been identified for it. The sample holds no much larger clone one base away, and base qualities are not on file. These data are taken from a study of radiotherapy plus CTLA-4 blockade in lung cancer listed by TCRdb under 2018. About the study as a whole: Among the enrolled patients, roughly 17% had an objective response, and roughly 30% reached disease control. What the research found in general, with its limitations: The strongest predictors of response were reported to be early dynamic shifts in blood T cell clones along with a rise in serum interferon-beta following radiation. After treatment with radiotherapy and ipilimumab, TCR clones that originated in tumors expanded in peripheral blood.

Focal radiation therapy combined with CTLA-4 blockade (ipilimumab) was tested in patients with chemo-refractory metastatic non-small-cell lung cancer. Library creation used the immunoSEQ multiplex PCR assay. The immuneACCESS repertoire file appears here via TCRdb, limited to in-frame rearrangements. These files lack a portion of the clones; in checked studies, under half of the deficit traces to unresolved V genes, and the cause of the others is not known. This sample comprises about 90,000 clones, over 75% of them detected only once. Roughly 14% of the sample lies in the top ten. The TCR comes from a human donor with non-small cell lung cancer that progressed on radiotherapy plus ipilimumab. Sequenced here: peripheral blood, sampled from a patient treated with radiotherapy plus ipilimumab.

The nucleotides are TGTGCCAGTGGGCCGGGAGTTTCGAATTCACCCCTCCACTTT. Its translation is CASGPGVSNSPLHF. The rearrangement joined TRBV19 to TRBJ1-6; no D segment can be confidently identified. The CDR3 numbers 14 residues from cysteine through phenylalanine. Only the CDR3 portion is preserved as DNA: 42 bases, with reading frame beginning at the first base. V sheds 8 bases and J sheds 7 bases, leaving 15 bases between their ends. In the germline V gene (reference sequence), CDR1 corresponds to LNHDA and CDR2 to SQIVND.